What follows are 13 T cell receptor beta chains derived from one specimen sequenced in a study of T cell responses to AZD1222 COVID-19 vaccine. Sequencing was performed with immunoSEQ multiplex PCR; in TCRdb, only in-frame clones are kept and a portion is missing. The top ten hold roughly a tenth of the sample, which has fewer than 150,000 clones, 89% seen once. Sequenced here: peripheral blood, sampled 28 days after the second AZD1222 dose. Receptor source: an adult who received the AZD1222 COVID-19 vaccine.

V is TRBV3-1 (or the pseudogene TRBV3-2) and J is TRBJ2-1; the match to TRBD2 covers 8 bases. V was clipped by 0 bases and J by 8 bases; unmatched bases: 9. Germline CDR1 reads LGHDT; CDR2 reads YNNKEL (reference sequence). This CDR3 comprises 16 residues. The CDR3 sequence: CASSQDGGGTRDEQFF. CDR3 sequence (DNA): TGTGCCAGCAGCCAAGACGGGGGAGGGACTAGGGATGAGCAGTTCTTC.

This chain joins TRBV5-5 and TRBJ2-1; 9 bases line up with TRBD2. Germline V CDR1 and CDR2: SGHKS, YYEKEE (reference sequence). There are 16 residues in the CDR3. With 6 bases clipped from V and 0 bases from J, the junction kept 7 bases outside the gene matches. In DNA form, the CDR3 reads TGTGCCAGCACACTATTTAGCGGGAGCTCCTACAATGAGCAGTTCTTC. It is translated as CASTLFSGSSYNEQFF. Drawing the rest from reference TRBV5-5 and TRBJ2-1, the complete variable domain is DAGVTQSPTHLIKTRGQQVTLRCSPISGHKSVSWYQQVLGQGPQFIFQYYEKEERGRGNFPDRFSARQFPNYSSELNVNALLLGDSALYLCASTLFSGSSYNEQFFGPGTRLTVL.

The rearrangement uses TRBV15 and TRBJ1-5, with 7 bases identical to TRBD1. Germline lookup yields CDR1 LNHNV and CDR2 YYDKDF (reference sequence). This CDR3 spans 17 amino acids. The V segment lost 1 base and the J segment 6 bases; nucleotides outside the gene matches: 12. The DNA of the CDR3 is TGTGCCACCAGCAGAGGGTCGTCCGACAGGGTGGGTCAGCCCCAGCATTTT. Its translation is CATSRGSSDRVGQPQHF.

This rearrangement joins TRBV29-1 to TRBJ2-1; no reliable D call. The ends were cut back, 7 bases at V and 6 bases at J, with 19 bases in the middle. Germline V CDR1 and CDR2: SQVTM, ANQGSEA. The CDR3 covers 14 residues. The CDR3 DNA reads as TGCAGCGCCAACAAGTGGGGTGTTTTCAATGAGCAGTTCTTC. Encoded protein: CSANKWGVFNEQFF.

V usage is TRBV12-3 or TRBV12-4 and J usage is TRBJ2-1, with D hard to call. V was shortened by 3 bases and J by 10 bases, with 10 bases between the two germline ends. The CDR3 contains 12 residues. The CDR3 loop reads CASSLVAAEQFF. CDR3 bases: TGTGCCAGCAGTTTGGTGGCTGCGGAGCAGTTCTTC.

The V call is TRBV6-5, the J call TRBJ2-5, with 7 bases lining up with TRBD2. The CDR3 consists of 16 residues. V shed 3 bases, J shed 2 bases, and the junction held 9 bases outside the gene matches. Germline V gives CDR1 MNHEY, CDR2 SVGAGI. The CDR3, as DNA: TGTGCCAGCAGTTATTGGTTGGCGGGGGTGCAAGAGACCCAGTACTTC. Translation: CASSYWLAGVQETQYF.

The chain links TRBV10-2 to TRBJ2-3, with D perhaps matching TRBD2 (6 bases). The CDR3 is 17 residues long. The V and J ends lost 3 bases and 6 bases respectively, with 22 bases between them. Looked up from germline, CDR1 is WSHSY and CDR2 is SAAADI. The CDR3 here is CASSDRDSRVPRDTQYF. CDR3 DNA: TGCGCCAGCAGTGACCGGGACTCGCGGGTCCCCCGGGATACGCAGTATTTT.

The chain couples TRBV7-2 to TRBJ2-5; no clear D gene. V dropped 1 base and J dropped 5 bases, with 8 bases sitting between them. The CDR3 is 13 residues long. CDR1 is SGHTA and CDR2 is FQGNSA in the germline V gene. Here the CDR3 DNA reads TGTGCCAGCAGCTTAGGTCACGGGGAGACCCAGTACTTC. Protein sequence: CASSLGHGETQYF.

The chain is built from TRBV18 and TRBJ1-1; D not resolved. The V gene lost 6 bases and the J gene lost 0 bases, with 11 bases spanning the gap. Germline V gives CDR1 KGHSH, CDR2 LQKENI. This CDR3 is built from 14 residues. The CDR3 bases are TGTGCCAGCTCGTACAGAGAAATGAACACTGAAGCTTTCTTT. It yields the protein CASSYREMNTEAFF.

The genes are TRBV27 and TRBJ2-2, with D possibly being TRBD1 (6 bases). V gave up 10 bases and J gave up 0 bases, with 15 bases separating them. The length of the CDR3 is 15 residues. Germline V gene sequence: CDR1 MNHEY, CDR2 SMNVEV (reference sequence). CDR3: CAIRTGQTNTGELFF. Here the CDR3 DNA reads TGTGCCATACGAACGGGACAAACGAACACCGGGGAGCTGTTTTTT.

The V gene is TRBV10-3, the J gene TRBJ1-3; 7 bases align to TRBD1. This CDR3 is 15 amino acids long. Per germline, CDR1 ENHRY and CDR2 SYGVKD. Losses at the gene ends were 11 bases for V and 4 bases for J; bases not matched to a gene: 14. CDR3 bases: TGTGCCTCCCGGACGACAGGGAATAGGGGAAACACCATATATTTT. Protein: CASRTTGNRGNTIYF.

This clone was recorded only once. The V and J genes are TRBV18 and TRBJ2-1; 7 nucleotides line up with TRBD2. V lost 0 bases and J lost 4; bases outside the gene matches: 3. The CDR3 covers 15 residues. The germline gives CDR1 KGHSH, CDR2 LQKENI. The CDR3 nucleotides read TGTGCCAGCTCACCACCGAGCGGGGATTACAATGAGCAGTTCTTC. It is translated as CASSPPSGDYNEQFF.

The chain joins TRBV6-5 to TRBJ2-5; D gene unclear. The CDR3 consists of 14 residues. The V and J ends lost 0 bases and 2 bases respectively, with 7 bases between them. Germline V gene lookup returns CDR1 MNHEY and CDR2 SVGAGI. The CDR3 sequence is CASSYSQIQETQYF. CDR3 bases: TGTGCCAGCAGTTACTCACAGATTCAAGAGACCCAGTACTTC.